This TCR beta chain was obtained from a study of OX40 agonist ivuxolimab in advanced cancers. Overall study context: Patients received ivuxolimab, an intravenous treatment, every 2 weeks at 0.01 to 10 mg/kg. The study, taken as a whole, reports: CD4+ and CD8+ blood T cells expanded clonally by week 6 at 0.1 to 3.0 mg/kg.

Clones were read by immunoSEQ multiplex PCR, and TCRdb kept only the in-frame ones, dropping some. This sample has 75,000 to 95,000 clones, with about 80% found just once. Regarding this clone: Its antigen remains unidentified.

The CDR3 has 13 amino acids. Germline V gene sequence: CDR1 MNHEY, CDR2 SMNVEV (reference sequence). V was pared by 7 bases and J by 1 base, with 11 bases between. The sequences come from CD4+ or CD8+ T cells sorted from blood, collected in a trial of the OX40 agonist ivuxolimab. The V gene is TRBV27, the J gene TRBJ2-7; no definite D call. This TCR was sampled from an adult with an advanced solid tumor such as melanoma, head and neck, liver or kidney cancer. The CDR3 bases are TGTGCCAGCAAGGTTCCCCAGTCCTACGAGCAGTACTTC. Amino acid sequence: CASKVPQSYEQYF.